The present TCR beta chain was sequenced within a study of post-analysis software for immune sequencing data. Findings and caveats of the study: Same-batch samples co-clustered strongly by F measure. Elevated frequency relative to controls characterized 4 or 5 TRBV segments in patients, TRBV5-6, TRBV5-1 and TRBV20-1 among them.

Sequencing libraries made from TCR beta cDNA carried unique molecular identifiers. TCRdb processed the PCR reads anew with MiXCR; each CDR3 protein has one entry. The top ten hold over 9% of the sample, which has hundreds of thousands of distinct CDR3 sequences, around 60% seen once. Per germline, CDR1 MNHEY and CDR2 SVGAGI. Unmatched junction bases numbered 6, after V lost 3 bases and J lost 2 bases. The CDR3 consists of 16 residues. Concerning this clonotype: The antigen is unknown.

The sequenced sample was blood. This TCR derives from a girl under 10 years old with multiple sclerosis. The V gene is TRBV6-5, the J gene TRBJ2-2; 7 positions match TRBD2. CDR3: CASSYERGLNTGELFF. The CDR3 bases are TGTGCCAGCAGTTATGAGCGGGGACTTAACACCGGGGAGCTGTTTTTT.